The 2 T cell receptor beta chains given below trace back to one sample, sequenced in a study of OX40 agonist ivuxolimab in advanced cancers. TCRdb's copy holds only in-frame clones and misses some; the assay was immunoSEQ multiplex PCR. The repertoire has thousands of clones, 60% to 75% of them found once; the top ten carry 46%. Material: CD4+ or CD8+ T cells sorted from blood, obtained in a trial of the OX40 agonist ivuxolimab. These receptors were collected from an adult with an advanced solid tumor such as melanoma, head and neck, liver or kidney cancer.

V gene TRBV10-1 combines with J gene TRBJ2-1, with TRBD2 matching 9 bases. CDR3 length: 14 amino acids. CDR1 is WNHNN and CDR2 is SYGVQD in the germline V gene (reference sequence). The ends lost 10 bases at V and 5 bases at J; junction bases unmatched: 9. CDR3 bases: TGCGCCACAGCGGGCGGGAGGGAAAACAATGAGCAGTTCTTC. Its translation: CATAGGRENNEQFF.

The chain joins TRBV6-1 to TRBJ1-1; D is undetermined. Germline V gives CDR1 MNHNS, CDR2 SASEGT. Between the trimmed V and J ends, which lost 8 bases and 0 bases, there was a span of 16 bases. This CDR3 is built from 15 residues. CDR3 bases: TGTGCCAGCGTTTCGGCCGTAGGACTGAACACTGAAGCTTTCTTT. Translated, it gives CASVSAVGLNTEAFF.